The 13 T cell receptor beta chains in this list originate from one sample, sequenced in a study of blood T cell repertoires in COVID-19 (dated by TCRdb to the early 2020s). Library preparation was by the immunoSEQ multiplex PCR assay. TCRdb stores this immuneACCESS table with in-frame sequences only. Part of the clones is absent; in the studies checked, under half of the shortfall reflects unresolved V genes, and no reason is known for the rest. For this sample the table gives 200,000 to 300,000 clones, of which more than 80% were detected only once. The top ten hold approximately 5.7% of the sample. Sequencing was carried out using peripheral blood. Receptors were obtained from a human donor in a cohort sampled during active COVID-19.

This chain uses TRBV29-1 with TRBJ2-6; TRBD1 matches at 8 bases. This CDR3 spans 16 amino acids. CDR1 and CDR2 (germline): SQVTM, ANQGSEA. Trimming removed 4 bases from V and 2 bases from J; junction bases left unmatched: 7. In nucleotides, the CDR3 is TGCAGCGTTGCACAGGGGGGTATTCCTGGGGCCAACGTCCTGACTTTC. It yields the protein CSVAQGGIPGANVLTF.

The V and J genes are TRBV3-1 (or the pseudogene TRBV3-2) and TRBJ1-2; D gene uncertain. There are 14 residues in the CDR3. CDR1 LGHDT and CDR2 YNNKEL come from the germline V gene (reference sequence). V lost 0 bases and J 8 bases, leaving 13 bases between the germline ends. DNA of the CDR3: TGTGCCAGCAGCCAAGAATCCAAGAGGCGCGGCTACACCTTC. Amino acids: CASSQESKRRGYTF.

V gene TRBV5-1 combines with J gene TRBJ1-4; TRBD1 agrees at 9 bases. The V and J ends lost 4 bases and 8 bases, in that order; junction bases with no gene match: 9. This CDR3 spans 15 amino acids. Germline values: CDR1 SGHRS, CDR2 YFSETQ. The CDR3 spells CASSTSGQGAEKLFF. The DNA for the CDR3 is TGCGCCAGCAGCACCTCGGGACAGGGAGCGGAAAAACTGTTTTTT.

On this clone itself: Relative to the germline gene, one junction end is altered; a read error may explain this. The genes are TRBV14 and TRBJ2-5, with TRBD2 as a possible D gene (6 bases). The CDR3 is made up of 13 amino acids. CDR1 is SGHDN, CDR2 FVKESK, per germline. The CDR3 reads CASSQSRGSRRHF. The CDR3 DNA reads TGTGCCAGCAGCCAATCCCGGGGGTCACGTCGACACTTC.

This chain connects TRBV18 to TRBJ1-1; TRBD1 matches at 7 bases. CDR1 is KGHSH and CDR2 is LQKENI in the germline V gene. Trimming at V came to 4 bases and at J to 7 bases, leaving 9 bases not matched to a gene. CDR3 length: 14 residues. CDR3 sequence (DNA): TGTGCCAGCTCACAACTCATCCGGGACAGTGAAGCTTTCTTT. Protein: CASSQLIRDSEAFF.

This clone appeared a few times. The CDR3, as DNA: TGTGCCTCCCAGGGGGCCGGTAATTCACCCCTCCACTTT. It encodes CASQGAGNSPLHF. The gene calls are TRBV30 and TRBJ1-6; 8 positions agree with TRBD1. CDR1 and CDR2 from the germline V gene are GTSNPN and SVGIG (reference sequence). The V and J ends lost 7 bases and 6 bases, in that order; junction bases with no gene match: 5. The CDR3 length is 13 residues.

J is TRBJ1-3 and V is TRBV6-5; D might be TRBD1 (6 bases). The CDR3 runs 15 residues. From germline, CDR1 is MNHEY and CDR2 SVGAGI. Trimming removed 2 bases from V and 5 bases from J, with 13 bases in between. The CDR3 bases are TGTGCCAGCAGTTACGCGGGGGGCTGGAGAAACACCATATATTTT. This codes for CASSYAGGWRNTIYF.

This clone appeared once. The chain employs TRBV6-5 and TRBJ2-7; tentative D call: TRBD1 (6 bases). The V gene's germline CDR1 is MNHEY and CDR2 SVGAGI. Trimming stripped 8 bases from V and 3 bases from J, with 17 bases between. The CDR3 extends over 14 amino acids. Written as DNA, the CDR3 is TGTGCCAGCCCGGACAGAGCCGGGATCTACGAGCAGTACTTC. Amino acid sequence: CASPDRAGIYEQYF.

The chain has TRBV28 and TRBJ1-4, with D tentatively TRBD1 (6 bases). The CDR3 contains 13 residues. CDR1 and CDR2 from the germline V gene are MDHEN and SYDVKM. Trimming pared 6 bases from V and 5 bases from J, leaving 10 bases between. CDR3 DNA sequence: TGTGCCAGCAGGGACAGCAACAATGAAAAACTGTTTTTT. It codes for CASRDSNNEKLFF.

The chain has TRBV7-3 and TRBJ2-3; D is possibly TRBD2 (7 bases). CDR1 is SGHTA and CDR2 is FQGTGA in the germline V gene. Trimming took 5 bases from V and 2 from J, leaving 20 bases between them. This CDR3 is built from 17 residues. The CDR3 reads CASSPQGRGYATDTQYF. The CDR3 DNA reads as TGTGCCAGCAGCCCCCAGGGGCGGGGGTACGCCACAGATACGCAGTATTTT.

This CDR3 is CASSIGWSGSGNQPQHF. The DNA for the CDR3 is TGTGCCAGTAGTATAGGGTGGTCAGGATCGGGGAATCAGCCCCAGCATTTT. This sequence joins TRBV19 and TRBJ1-5; D is undetermined. The germline V gene has CDR1 LNHDA and CDR2 SQIVND (reference sequence). The CDR3 length is 17 residues. V was trimmed by 1 base and J by 4 bases, leaving 17 bases between them.

The V gene is TRBV15, the J gene TRBJ2-6; D not resolved. This CDR3 contains 14 residues. The V gene's germline CDR1 is LNHNV and CDR2 YYDKDF (reference sequence). V was cut by 7 bases and J by 4 bases, with 11 bases left in between. DNA for the CDR3: TGTGCCACCATCCCGGCGGCCGGGGCCAACGTCCTGACTTTC. Its translation is CATIPAAGANVLTF.

This chain uses TRBV29-1 with TRBJ2-4; D may be TRBD2 (6 bases). This CDR3 has 13 residues. Per the germline V gene, CDR1 is SQVTM and CDR2 is ANQGSEA. Trimming shortened V by 4 bases and J by 4 bases, and 11 bases separated the two germline ends. CDR3 amino acids: CSVAGGIKNIQYF. The CDR3 DNA is TGCAGCGTTGCGGGCGGGATTAAAAACATTCAGTACTTC.